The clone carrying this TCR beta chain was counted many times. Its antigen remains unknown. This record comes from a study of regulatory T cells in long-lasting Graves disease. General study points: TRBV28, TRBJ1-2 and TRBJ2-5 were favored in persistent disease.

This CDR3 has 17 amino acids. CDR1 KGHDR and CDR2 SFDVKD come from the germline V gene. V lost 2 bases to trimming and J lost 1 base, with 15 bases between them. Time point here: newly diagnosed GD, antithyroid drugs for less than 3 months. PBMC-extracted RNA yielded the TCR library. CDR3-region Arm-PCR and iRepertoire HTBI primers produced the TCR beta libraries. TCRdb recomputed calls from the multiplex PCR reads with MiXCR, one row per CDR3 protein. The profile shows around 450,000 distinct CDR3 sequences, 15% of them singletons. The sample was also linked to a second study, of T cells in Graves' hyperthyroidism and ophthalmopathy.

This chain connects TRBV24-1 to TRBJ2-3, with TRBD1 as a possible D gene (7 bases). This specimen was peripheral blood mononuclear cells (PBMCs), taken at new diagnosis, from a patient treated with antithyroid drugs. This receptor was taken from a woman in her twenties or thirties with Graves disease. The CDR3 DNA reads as TGTGCCACCAGTGATTCAGCGGGCCAGGGGGGCACAGATACGCAGTATTTT. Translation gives CATSDSAGQGGTDTQYF.